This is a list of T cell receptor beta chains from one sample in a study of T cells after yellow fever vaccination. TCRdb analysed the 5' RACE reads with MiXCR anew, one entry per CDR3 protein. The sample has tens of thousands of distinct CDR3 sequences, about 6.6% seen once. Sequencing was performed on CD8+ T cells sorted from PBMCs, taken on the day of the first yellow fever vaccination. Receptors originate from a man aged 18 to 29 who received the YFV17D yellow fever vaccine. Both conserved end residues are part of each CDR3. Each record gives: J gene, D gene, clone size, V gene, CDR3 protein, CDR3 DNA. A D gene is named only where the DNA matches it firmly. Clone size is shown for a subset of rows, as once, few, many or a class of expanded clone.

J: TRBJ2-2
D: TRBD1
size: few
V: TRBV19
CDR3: CASSNDRGLTGELFF
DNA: TGTGCCAGTAGTAACGACAGGGGGCTCACCGGGGAGCTGTTTTTT

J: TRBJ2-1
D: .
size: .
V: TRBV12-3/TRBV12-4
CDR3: CASSNPDNEQFF
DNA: TGTGCCAGCAGTAACCCGGACAATGAGCAGTTCTTC

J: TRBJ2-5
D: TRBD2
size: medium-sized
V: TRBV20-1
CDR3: CSATGLADQETQYF
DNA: TGCAGTGCAACAGGACTAGCGGACCAAGAGACCCAGTACTTC

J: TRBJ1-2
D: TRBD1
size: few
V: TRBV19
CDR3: CASIGQGSGYTF
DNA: TGTGCCAGTATCGGACAGGGTTCCGGCTACACCTTC

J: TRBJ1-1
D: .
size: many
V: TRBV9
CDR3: CASGYKDTEAFF
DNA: TGTGCCAGCGGTTATAAGGACACTGAAGCTTTCTTT

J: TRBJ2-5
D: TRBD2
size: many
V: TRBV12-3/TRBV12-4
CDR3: CASSFFPSGEETQYF
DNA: TGTGCCAGCAGTTTTTTCCCTAGCGGGGAAGAGACCCAGTACTTC

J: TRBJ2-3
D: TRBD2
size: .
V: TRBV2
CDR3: CASRATSGYTDTQYF
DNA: TGTGCCAGCAGAGCTACTAGCGGATACACAGATACGCAGTATTTT

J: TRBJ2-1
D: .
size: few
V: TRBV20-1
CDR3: CSARAGLTYNEQFF
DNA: TGCAGTGCTAGAGCAGGGTTGACCTACAATGAGCAGTTCTTC

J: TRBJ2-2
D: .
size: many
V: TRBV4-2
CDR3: CASRTTETNTGELFF
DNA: TGTGCCAGCAGGACAACAGAGACGAACACCGGGGAGCTGTTTTTT

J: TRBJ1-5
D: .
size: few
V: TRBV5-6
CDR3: CASSLGSGNQPQHF
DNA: TGTGCCAGCAGCTTGGGGTCAGGAAATCAGCCCCAGCATTTT

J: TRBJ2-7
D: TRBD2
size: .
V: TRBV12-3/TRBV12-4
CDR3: CDSSPAGGGYEQYF
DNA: TGTGACAGCAGTCCTGCCGGGGGGGGCTACGAGCAGTACTTC

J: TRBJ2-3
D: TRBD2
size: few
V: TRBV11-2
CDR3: CASSLLFSGGDIRTDTQYF
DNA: TGTGCCAGCAGCTTATTGTTTAGCGGGGGGGATATACGCACAGATACGCAGTATTTT

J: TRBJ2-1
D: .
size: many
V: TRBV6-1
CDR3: CANTRQGENEQFF
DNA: TGTGCCAACACAAGGCAGGGCGAGAATGAGCAGTTCTTC

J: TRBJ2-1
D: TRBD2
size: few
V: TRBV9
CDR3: CASSVGAVGTSENNEQFF
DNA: TGTGCCAGCAGCGTAGGGGCAGTGGGGACTAGCGAAAACAATGAGCAGTTCTTC

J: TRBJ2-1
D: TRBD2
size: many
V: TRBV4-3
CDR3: CASSPSGGPYNEQFF
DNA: TGCGCCAGCAGTCCTAGCGGGGGGCCCTACAATGAGCAGTTCTTC

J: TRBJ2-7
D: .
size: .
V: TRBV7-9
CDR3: CASSLSPRVGEQYF
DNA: TGTGCCAGCAGCTTATCCCCCAGGGTAGGAGAGCAGTACTTC

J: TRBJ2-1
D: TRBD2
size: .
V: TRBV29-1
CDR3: CSVVGLAGGPHEQFF
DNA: TGCAGCGTTGTTGGACTAGCGGGGGGGCCGCATGAGCAGTTCTTC

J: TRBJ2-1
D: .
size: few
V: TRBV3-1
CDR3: CASSRLGGVREHEQFF
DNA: TGTGCCAGCAGCCGCCTCGGTGGCGTTAGGGAGCATGAGCAGTTCTTC

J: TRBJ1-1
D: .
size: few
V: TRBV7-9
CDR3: CASSPLKNTEAFF
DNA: TGTGCCAGCAGCCCCCTCAAGAACACTGAAGCTTTCTTT

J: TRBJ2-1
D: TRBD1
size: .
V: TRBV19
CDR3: CASSTGQGRNEQFF
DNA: TGTGCCAGTAGTACGGGACAGGGGAGAAATGAGCAGTTCTTC

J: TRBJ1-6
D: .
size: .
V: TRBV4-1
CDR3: CASSDRSGNSPLHF
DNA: TGCGCCAGCAGCGACAGGTCCGGGAATTCACCCCTCCACTTT

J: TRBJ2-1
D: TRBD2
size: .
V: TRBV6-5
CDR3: CASSYGSGGLGNEQFF
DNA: TGTGCCAGCAGTTACGGTAGCGGGGGGTTGGGCAATGAGCAGTTCTTC

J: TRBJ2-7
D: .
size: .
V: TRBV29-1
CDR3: CSVEGGAGVPYEQYF
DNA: TGCAGCGTTGAAGGGGGGGCAGGGGTGCCCTACGAGCAGTACTTC

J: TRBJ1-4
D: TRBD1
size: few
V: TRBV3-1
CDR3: CASSQGTGGGEKLFF
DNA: TGTGCCAGCAGCCAAGGGACAGGGGGGGGCGAAAAACTGTTTTTT

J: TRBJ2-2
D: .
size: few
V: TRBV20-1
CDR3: CSAISRESGELFF
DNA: TGCAGTGCAATTAGCAGGGAGTCCGGGGAGCTGTTTTTT

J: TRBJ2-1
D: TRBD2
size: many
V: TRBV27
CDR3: CASRDWRGVYNEQFF
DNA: TGTGCCAGCAGGGATTGGCGGGGGGTCTACAATGAGCAGTTCTTC

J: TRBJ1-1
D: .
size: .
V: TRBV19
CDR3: CASSIVPLSGEAFF
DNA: TGTGCCAGTAGTATAGTACCGCTATCCGGTGAAGCTTTCTTT

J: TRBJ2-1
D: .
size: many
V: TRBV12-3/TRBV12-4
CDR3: CASSLVGLSGRYNEQFF
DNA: TGTGCCAGCAGTTTAGTTGGGTTATCCGGGAGATACAATGAGCAGTTCTTC